In this sample, the clone carrying this T cell receptor beta chain turned up once. The CDR3 extends over 19 amino acids. The V end was cut by 6 bases, the J end by 13 bases, with 36 bases between. Per germline, CDR1 MDHEN and CDR2 SYDVKM. This sample is part of a study of blood T cell repertoires in COVID-19. Turning to the study itself: From T cells, B-cell-depleted T cells, or PBMCs came the material, which was cDNA or gDNA.

Sequencing was performed with immunoSEQ multiplex PCR; in TCRdb, only in-frame clones are kept and a portion is missing. The sample consists of 200,000 or so clones, approximately 81% of them appearing once. The chain couples TRBV28 to TRBJ1-4; unclear D gene. Sequencing input: peripheral blood. This clonotype originated in a woman older than 75 with acute or convalescent COVID-19. The CDR3 DNA is TGTGCCAGCAGCCCTCTACCCGGGAGAATTGCTCCCTCAACAGACCTACTGTTTTTT. Translated: CASSPLPGRIAPSTDLLFF.